This T cell receptor beta chain comes out of a study of blood T cell repertoires in COVID-19. Looking at the study overall: The samples span acute and convalescent COVID-19 from the United States, Italy and Spain. T cells, B-cell-depleted T cells, or PBMCs supplied cDNA or gDNA.

The V gene lost 1 base and the J gene lost 3 bases, with 9 bases spanning the gap. This CDR3 comprises 14 residues. The germline gives CDR1 LGHDT, CDR2 YNNKEL (reference sequence). Here immunoSEQ multiplex PCR was the method, and the copy in TCRdb shows in-frame clones only, minus some. The table lists about 120,000 clones, 81% of them singletons. The receptor was derived from a woman aged 45-65 years with acute or convalescent COVID-19. The chain links TRBV3-1 (or the pseudogene TRBV3-2) to TRBJ1-2; D uncertain. Sequencing was done on a sample of peripheral blood. CDR3 nucleotide sequence: TGTGCCAGCAGCCAAGCGAATTACTACTATGGCTACACCTTC. Protein sequence: CASSQANYYYGYTF.